This TCR beta chain was sequenced for a study of graft-versus-host responses after intestinal transplantation. As for the study in general: Those transplanted obtained multivisceral, liver-intestinal, or isolated intestinal grafts. The study gave all recipients anti-thymocyte globulin induction, then tacrolimus and steroids for two to three years.

Of note for this clone: Its antigen is as yet unknown.

The CDR3 is 16 amino acids. Losses at the gene ends were 0 bases for V and 2 bases for J; bases not matched to a gene: 5. Germline loops: CDR1 SGDLS, CDR2 YYNGEE. The data were produced by immunoSEQ multiplex PCR, yet TCRdb's version contains in-frame clones alone and is incomplete. The sample shows about 59,000 clones, around 93% of them seen only once. Study-level findings and limits: GvH clones turned up in recipient marrow; some had shown up first in ileum or blood.

The source is a human donor who was the organ donor for an intestinal transplant. V is TRBV9 and J is TRBJ2-3; 8 nucleotides line up with TRBD2. The sample consisted of unstimulated CD4+ T cells sorted from spleen or lymph node cells, taken before transplant. The DNA for the CDR3 is TGTGCCAGCAGCGTAGTCGGGGGGGTCGTCACAGATACGCAGTATTTT. Amino acids: CASSVVGGVVTDTQYF. The full variable domain, rest sourced from reference TRBV9 and TRBJ2-3, is DSGVTQTPKHLITATGQRVTLRCSPRSGDLSVYWYQQSLDQGLQFLIQYYNGEERAKGNILERFSAQQFPDLHSELNLSSLELGDSALYFCASSVVGGVVTDTQYFGPGTRLTVL.